This T cell receptor (beta chain) was sequenced for a study of T cell responses to AZD1222 COVID-19 vaccine. Broader study findings: Repertoire sampling occurred only after the peak T cell response. Vaccine-associated CD4 TCRs ranged over spike, dominating at 160-218 and 743-854.

On this clone itself: Its antigen is not identified.

The data were produced by immunoSEQ multiplex PCR, yet TCRdb's version contains in-frame clones alone and is incomplete. The sample consists of about 200,000 clones, just over 90% of them appearing once. The CDR3 runs to 13 residues. Germline V gene data show CDR1 as LNHDA and CDR2 as SQIVND (reference sequence). The ends were cut back, 1 base at V and 5 bases at J, with 8 bases in the middle. This receptor was obtained from an adult who received the MenACWY meningococcal vaccine as a control. This specimen was peripheral blood, taken 28 days after the second dose of the MenACWY control vaccine. V is TRBV19 and J is TRBJ1-1; D is undetermined. CDR3 DNA: TGTGCCAGTAGTATAGGCCTTGGGACTGAAGCTTTCTTT. Translation: CASSIGLGTEAFF.